These 16 T cell receptor beta chains came from one sample sequenced in a study of CD8 T cells in Susac syndrome. RNA amounts of roughly 0.45 to 1 ug underwent reverse transcription with random hexamers. In TCRdb, the immunoSEQ multiplex PCR reads were re-called with MiXCR into one record per CDR3 protein. The table lists about 140,000 distinct CDR3 sequences, approximately 95% of them singletons. Input material: CD4+ T cells from PBMCs. All receptors derive from a human donor with Susac syndrome.

This clonotype was seen only once. The chain links TRBV23-1 to TRBJ1-2, with 9 bases aligning to TRBD1. TRBV23-1 is an ORF, and what it does is uncertain. The length of the CDR3 is 16 residues. The V and J ends lost 4 bases and 4 bases, in that order; junction bases with no gene match: 10. CDR3 nucleotides: TGCGCCAGCAGTCTCCGGGACAGGGCCCTATCCTATGGCTACACCTTC. It codes for CASSLRDRALSYGYTF.

V usage is TRBV7-9 and J usage is TRBJ2-5, with a possible D match to TRBD2 (6 bases). The V gene lost 5 bases and the J gene lost 5 bases, with 21 bases spanning the gap. This CDR3 region has 16 residues. CDR1 SEHNR and CDR2 FQNEAQ come from the germline V gene (reference sequence). The CDR3 DNA reads TGTGCCAGCAGCGCGGTCGTCTGGGGGAGGTCGGAGACCCAGTACTTC. Its protein product is CASSAVVWGRSETQYF.

This clonotype occurred once. The chain uses TRBV20-1 and TRBJ2-5, with a weak D call TRBD1 (7 bases). Trimming removed 5 bases at V and 3 bases at J, with 13 bases between. Germline lookup yields CDR1 DFQATT and CDR2 SNEGSKA (reference sequence). This CDR3 is built from 13 residues. CDR3 bases: TGCAGTGCTGGCGGGACAGTTGAAGAGACCCAGTACTTC. Residues: CSAGGTVEETQYF.

The CDR3 reads CASSYVAEETQYF. The CDR3, as DNA: TGTGCCAGCAGTTACGTTGCGGAAGAGACCCAGTACTTC. The V and J genes are TRBV6-6 and TRBJ2-5; no firm D call. The length of the CDR3 is 13 residues. Germline loops: CDR1 MNHNY, CDR2 SVGAGI (reference sequence). The V end was cut by 2 bases, the J end by 3 bases, with 7 bases between.

The chain recombines TRBV9 with TRBJ2-2; perhaps TRBD2 as D (5 bases). Between the trimmed V and J ends, which lost 4 bases and 6 bases, there was a span of 25 bases. CDR1 SGDLS and CDR2 YYNGEE come from the germline V gene. The CDR3 loop spans 18 amino acids. DNA for the CDR3: TGTGCCAGCAGCTCTGAGGAGTGGAGGAGGCAGTCGGCCGGGGAGCTGTTTTTT. Its protein is CASSSEEWRRQSAGELFF.

The CDR3 sequence is CASSLTGTGDEQYF. The CDR3 DNA sequence: TGTGCCAGCAGTTTGACAGGTACAGGTGACGAGCAGTACTTC. The rearrangement links TRBV12-3 or TRBV12-4 to TRBJ2-7; possibly TRBD1 for D (6 bases). V was pared by 3 bases and J by 5 bases, with 14 bases between. The CDR3 spans 14 residues.

The chain couples TRBV9 to TRBJ1-2, with TRBD1 as a possible D gene (6 bases). The ends were cut back, 3 bases at V and 4 bases at J, with 16 bases in the middle. There are 15 residues in the CDR3. In germline, CDR1 is SGDLS, CDR2 YYNGEE. The CDR3 region has the DNA TGTGCCAGCAGCGCTACAGGGAGAGGGCCCTATGGCTACACCTTC. Translating it yields CASSATGRGPYGYTF.

The V and J genes are TRBV9 and TRBJ1-6; D is perhaps TRBD1 (6 bases). The V end was cut by 0 bases, the J end by 7 bases, with 11 bases between. The CDR3 contains 15 residues. Germline-derived CDR1 and CDR2 are SGDLS and YYNGEE. CDR3 nucleotides: TGTGCCAGCAGCGTAGGGACAACAGGGAATTCACCCCTCCACTTT. Translating it yields CASSVGTTGNSPLHF.

This clonotype was seen a single time. The gene calls are TRBV5-6 and TRBJ1-1; D gene ambiguous. This CDR3 region has 14 residues. Germline CDR1 is SGHDT and CDR2 is YYEEEE. Trimming took 1 base from V and 1 from J, leaving 8 bases between them. CDR3 in amino acids: CASSLRLRNTEAFF. The CDR3, as DNA: TGTGCCAGCAGCTTGCGCCTCAGGAACACTGAAGCTTTCTTT. The whole variable domain, filled in from reference TRBV5-6 and TRBJ1-1, reads DAGVTQSPTHLIKTRGQQVTLRCSPKSGHDTVSWYQQALGQGPQFIFQYYEEEERQRGNFPDRFSGHQFPNYSSELNVNALLLGDSALYLCASSLRLRNTEAFFGQGTRLTVV.

This chain joins TRBV27 and TRBJ2-5, with D perhaps assigned TRBD1 or TRBD2 (5 bases each). CDR1 and CDR2 (germline): MNHEY, SMNVEV (reference sequence). V was clipped by 4 bases and J by 5 bases, with 17 bases between them. This CDR3 comprises 15 residues. The CDR3 is CASSSRGPRWETQYF. The DNA for the CDR3 is TGTGCCAGCAGTTCCCGGGGCCCGAGGTGGGAGACCCAGTACTTC.

The rearrangement uses TRBV12-3 or TRBV12-4 and TRBJ1-5; TRBD1 agrees at 7 bases. After removal of 7 bases from V and 6 bases from J, the junction contained 6 bases not matched to a gene. CDR3 size: 13 residues. In nucleotides, the CDR3 is TGTGCCAGCACCCTCAGGGGGGGTCAGCCCCAGCATTTT. It is translated as CASTLRGGQPQHF.

This sequence joins TRBV10-3 and TRBJ2-7, with TRBD2 matching 11 bases. Germline V gene data show CDR1 as ENHRY and CDR2 as SYGVKD. V dropped 5 bases and J dropped 4; count of bases not matched to a gene: 4. This CDR3 contains 14 residues. Here the CDR3 reads CAISLGTSGYEQYF. The CDR3 DNA reads as TGTGCCATCAGTCTCGGGACTAGCGGATACGAGCAGTACTTC.

This rearrangement joins TRBV27 to TRBJ2-6; D gene unclear. This CDR3 has 13 residues. Germline values: CDR1 MNHEY, CDR2 SMNVEV (reference sequence). Between the trimmed V and J ends, which lost 4 bases and 1 base, there was a span of 2 bases. The CDR3 DNA reads as TGTGCCAGCAGTTGGTCTGGGGCCAACGTCCTGACTTTC. It encodes CASSWSGANVLTF.

The rearrangement links TRBV7-9 to TRBJ1-1; D unresolved. Per the germline V gene, CDR1 is SEHNR and CDR2 is FQNEAQ (reference sequence). Trimming pared 1 base from V and 1 base from J, leaving 7 bases between. The CDR3 sequence is 14 residues long. CDR3 sequence reads: CASSLEGRNTEAFF. CDR3 coding DNA: TGTGCCAGCAGCTTAGAGGGCAGGAACACTGAAGCTTTCTTT. The full variable domain, completed using reference TRBV7-9 and TRBJ1-1, is DTGVSQNPRHKITKRGQNVTFRCDPISEHNRLYWYRQTLGQGPEFLTYFQNEAQLEKSRLLSDRFSAERPKGSFSTLEIQRTEQGDSAMYLCASSLEGRNTEAFFGQGTRLTVV.

The chain carries TRBV25-1 and TRBJ1-2; 9 positions agree with TRBD1. The germline V gene has CDR1 MGHDK and CDR2 SYGVNS. V trimming: 4 bases; J trimming: 8 bases; junction bases outside the gene matches: 8. CDR3 length: 14 amino acids. CDR3 protein: CASSGTGTGGGYTF. CDR3 DNA: TGTGCCAGCAGTGGAACCGGAACAGGGGGCGGCTACACCTTC.

The chain couples TRBV5-6 to TRBJ1-3, with TRBD1 matching 7 bases. The trim removed 4 bases at V and 2 bases at J, leaving 6 bases unmatched. The CDR3 sequence is 15 residues long. CDR1 is SGHDT and CDR2 is YYEEEE in the germline V gene. The CDR3 loop reads CASSLQGIPGNTIYF. The DNA of the CDR3 is TGTGCCAGCAGCCTACAGGGGATCCCTGGAAACACCATATATTTT. Based on the CDR3 plus reference TRBV5-6 and TRBJ1-3, the full variable domain is DAGVTQSPTHLIKTRGQQVTLRCSPKSGHDTVSWYQQALGQGPQFIFQYYEEEERQRGNFPDRFSGHQFPNYSSELNVNALLLGDSALYLCASSLQGIPGNTIYFGEGSWLTVV.